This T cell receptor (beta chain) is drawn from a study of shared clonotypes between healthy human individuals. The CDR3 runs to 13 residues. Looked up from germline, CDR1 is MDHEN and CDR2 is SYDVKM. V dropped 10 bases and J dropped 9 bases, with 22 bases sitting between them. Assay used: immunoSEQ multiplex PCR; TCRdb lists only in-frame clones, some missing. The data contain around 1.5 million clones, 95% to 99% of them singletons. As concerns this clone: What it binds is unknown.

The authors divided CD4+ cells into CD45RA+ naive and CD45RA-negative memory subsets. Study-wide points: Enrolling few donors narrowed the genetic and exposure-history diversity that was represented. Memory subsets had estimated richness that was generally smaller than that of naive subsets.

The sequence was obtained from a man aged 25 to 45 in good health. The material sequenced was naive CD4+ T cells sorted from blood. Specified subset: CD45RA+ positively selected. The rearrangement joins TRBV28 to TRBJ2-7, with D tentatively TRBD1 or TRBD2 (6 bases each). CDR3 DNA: TGTGCCATCCAGAAGGGGGGAAAAACAGGGCAGTACTTC. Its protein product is CAIQKGGKTGQYF.